This TCR beta chain is from a study of T cell repertoires in cytomegalovirus infection. Turning to the study itself: The public TCR beta signatures pointed to both CMV infection and matching HLA type.

Study-level findings and limits: The cumulative frequency of public TCR beta families identified carriers of CMV plus the relevant HLA. In two of eight donors, the top clonotype was HLA-C-restricted CMV-specific.

A remark on this clonotype: Its target is not known.

Germline CDR1 is SGHTA and CDR2 is FQGNSA. The trim removed 2 bases at V and 3 bases at J, leaving 5 bases unmatched. The CDR3 spans 16 residues. TCRdb passed the reads through MiXCR, listing each CDR3 protein once. This table holds 300,000 to 400,000 distinct CDR3 sequences, approximately 32% found once. Sample: cultured PBMCs, taken from culture after CMV antigen stimulation. The rearrangement uses TRBV7-2 and TRBJ2-1; 9 bases are a match to TRBD1. This clonotype was sampled from a human donor in good health (CMV status not recorded). Some clones in this sample may be carry-over from other donors' samples. CDR3 nucleotide sequence: TGTGCCAGCAGCTTAATGACGACAGGGGGCTACAATGAGCAGTTCTTC. Translation gives CASSLMTTGGYNEQFF.